This TCR beta chain is drawn from a study of control samples from healthy donors and cancer patients. Sequencing used immunoSEQ multiplex PCR; TCRdb keeps in-frame clones, though not all of them. The data show roughly 120,000 clones, 80% to 95% seen once. Germline CDR1 MNHEY, CDR2 SVGEGT. The CDR3 is 14 residues long. Trimming at V came to 6 bases and at J to 6 bases, leaving 9 bases not matched to a gene. This clone was recorded only once. This clonotype was sampled from a woman aged 18 to 35 in good health. The V and J genes are TRBV6-2 or TRBV6-3 and TRBJ2-3; 7 bases agree with TRBD1. The sample comprised blood. CDR3 region: CASRPDRATDTQYF. In nucleotides, the CDR3 is TGTGCCAGCAGGCCTGACAGGGCAACTGATACGCAGTATTTT.